Listed below are T cell receptor beta chains from one sample, sequenced in a study of blood T cell repertoires in COVID-19. Method: immunoSEQ multiplex PCR; TCRdb's copy keeps in-frame clones and lacks some. The sample has 90,000 to 120,000 clones, approximately 85% seen once. Source material: peripheral blood. Source of these receptors: a man in his sixties with acute or convalescent COVID-19. Each CDR3 is given with its conserved first and last residue. D genes are given only for firm matches. For some rows the clone size is stated as once, few or many, or as a class when expanded; others skip it.

>TRBV4-2|TRBD2|NA|17|TRBJ2-1
TGTGCCAGCAGCCAAGGACTACGGGGGGGCCTTTCCAATGAGCAGTTCTTC
CASSQGLRGGLSNEQFF
>TRBV15|TRBD2|NA|15|TRBJ2-1
TGTGCCACCAGCAGAGATATAGCGGGATTAAATGAGCAGTTCTTC
CATSRDIAGLNEQFF
>TRBV18|NA|few|15|TRBJ2-1
TGTGCCAGCTCACCGACACTGGGCTCCTACAATGAGCAGTTCTTC
CASSPTLGSYNEQFF
>TRBV5-1|NA|NA|16|TRBJ2-2
TGCGCCAGCAGTCCACCGGGACAAACGAACACCGGGGAGCTGTTTTTT
CASSPPGQTNTGELFF
>TRBV3-1/TRBV3-2|TRBD2|NA|16|TRBJ2-1
TGTGCCAGCAGCCAAAGGACTAGCGGGGGTTACAATGAGCAGTTCTTC
CASSQRTSGGYNEQFF
>TRBV5-1|TRBD1|NA|16|TRBJ1-1
TGCGCCAGCAGCAAAGAAGTGACAGGGATGAACACTGAAGCTTTCTTT
CASSKEVTGMNTEAFF
>TRBV25-1|TRBD1|many|15|TRBJ1-2
TGTGCCAGCAGTGAAGATTTTGGGACAGGGTTTGGCTACACCTTC
CASSEDFGTGFGYTF
>TRBV25-1|NA|NA|14|TRBJ2-6
TGTGCCAGCAGCCGTAACTCTGGGGCCAACGTCCTGACTTTC
CASSRNSGANVLTF
>TRBV10-3|TRBD1|once|13|TRBJ1-2
TGTGCCATCAACGGACAGGGATCTGTTGGCTACACCTTC
CAINGQGSVGYTF
>TRBV7-2|NA|NA|13|TRBJ1-1
TGTGCCAGCAGCGAAGGGGGTCAAACTGAAGCTTTCTTT
CASSEGGQTEAFF
>TRBV28|NA|NA|16|TRBJ1-5
TGTGCCAGCAGTTCCGACAGGCCAATCTCCAATCAGCCCCAGCATTTT
CASSSDRPISNQPQHF
>TRBV7-2|TRBD1|once|15|TRBJ1-5
TGTGCCAGCAGCCTAGACAGGGCTTTCAATCAGCCCCAGCATTTT
CASSLDRAFNQPQHF
>TRBV7-2|NA|NA|14|TRBJ2-3
TGTGCCAGCAGCCCTGGAGGGCCCACAGATACGCAGTATTTT
CASSPGGPTDTQYF
>TRBV11-2|NA|NA|13|TRBJ1-1
TGTGCCAGCAGCTTACAGGGTTACACTGAAGCTTTCTTT
CASSLQGYTEAFF
>TRBV4-1|TRBD1|NA|15|TRBJ1-4
TGCGCCAGCAGCCAAGAGACAGGGACTAATGAAAAACTGTTTTTT
CASSQETGTNEKLFF
>TRBV3-1/TRBV3-2|TRBD2|once|17|TRBJ2-7
TGTGCCAGCAGCCTTCTAGCGGGAGGACCGCAGGGGGACGAGCAGTACTTC
CASSLLAGGPQGDEQYF
>TRBV28|NA|NA|14|TRBJ2-1
TGTGCCAGCAGTTTAGGGAGGGGGGGGAATGAGCAGTTCTTC
CASSLGRGGNEQFF
>TRBV10-3|TRBD2|NA|15|TRBJ2-1
TGTGCCATCAGTGAGTCGCTAGCGGGAATAGGTGAGCAGTTCTTC
CAISESLAGIGEQFF
>TRBV11-3|NA|NA|13|TRBJ2-7
TGTGCCAGCAGCGGAGGACAGACCTACGAGCAGTACTTC
CASSGGQTYEQYF
>TRBV5-5|NA|NA|14|TRBJ1-5
TGTGCCAGCAGCTTGGGACAGATTGCTCAGCCCCAGCATTTT
CASSLGQIAQPQHF
>TRBV15|NA|NA|13|TRBJ1-5
TGTGCCACCAGCAGAAACCCGGATCAGCCCCAGCATTTT
CATSRNPDQPQHF
>TRBV7-9|TRBD1|NA|16|TRBJ1-3
TGTGCCAGCAGACCCACAACAGGGGGCGCAGGAAACACCATATATTTT
CASRPTTGGAGNTIYF
>TRBV5-4|TRBD1|NA|15|TRBJ2-7
TGTGCCAGCAGCCTTCCGGGACAGGGAACCTACGAGCAGTACTTC
CASSLPGQGTYEQYF
>TRBV6-5|TRBD1|NA|15|TRBJ1-2
TGTGCCAGCAGTTATTCTACGACAGGGTACTATGGCTACACCTTC
CASSYSTTGYYGYTF
>TRBV7-6|NA|NA|15|TRBJ2-1
TGTGCCAGCAGCCCGGGAGCTTCCAGAAGGGATGAGCAGTTCTTC
CASSPGASRRDEQFF
>TRBV11-3|TRBD2|NA|16|TRBJ2-1
TGTGCCAGCAGCTTAGGGACTAGCGGGGGGGGCCATGAGCAGTTCTTC
CASSLGTSGGGHEQFF
>TRBV6-5|TRBD1|NA|15|TRBJ1-1
TGTGCCAGCAGTTACCGTTCGGGACAGGCCGATGAAGCTTTCTTT
CASSYRSGQADEAFF
>TRBV6-5|TRBD1|NA|16|TRBJ2-1
TGTGCCAGCAGTTACGCGGGGACAGGCCGGCGCAATGAGCAGTTCTTC
CASSYAGTGRRNEQFF
>TRBV5-8|NA|once|16|TRBJ1-5
TGTGCCAGCAGCTTGTGGGGCCTAGGGAGCAATCAGCCCCAGCATTTT
CASSLWGLGSNQPQHF
>TRBV6-5|NA|few|16|TRBJ1-1
TGTGCCAGCAGTTACAAAGCCGGAGGGTCATACACTGAAGCTTTCTTT
CASSYKAGGSYTEAFF
>TRBV10-3|TRBD2|NA|15|TRBJ2-7
TGTGCCATCAGTGAGGGGACTAGCGGGATCTACGAGCAGTACTTC
CAISEGTSGIYEQYF
>TRBV5-1|TRBD2|NA|15|TRBJ2-1
TGCGCCAGCAGCATCTCCGGGACTAGCGGACCTGAGCAGTTCTTC
CASSISGTSGPEQFF
>TRBV14|TRBD1|NA|15|TRBJ1-6
TGTGCCAGCAGCCCAACAGGGGGCTGGAATTCACCCCTCCACTTT
CASSPTGGWNSPLHF
>TRBV28|NA|NA|18|TRBJ1-5
TGTGCCAGCAGACCGGGGACAAAGGGGTTTTGGAGCAATCAGCCCCAGCATTTT
CASRPGTKGFWSNQPQHF
>TRBV10-3|NA|once|13|TRBJ1-1
TGTGCCATCTGCGAGTACTGGAACACTGAAGCTTTCTTT
CAICEYWNTEAFF
>TRBV6-1|NA|NA|14|TRBJ1-1
TGTGCCAGCAGTGAACTGGGGGGGAACACTGAAGCTTTCTTT
CASSELGGNTEAFF
>TRBV19|TRBD1|NA|16|TRBJ2-7
TGTGCCAGTAGTAATCGTCTGGGACAGGGAGGAGAGGAGCAGTACTTC
CASSNRLGQGGEEQYF
>TRBV7-9|TRBD1|NA|17|TRBJ2-2
TGTGCCAGCAGCTTACTATCCGGGACAGGAGACACCGGGGAGCTGTTTTTT
CASSLLSGTGDTGELFF
>TRBV4-2|TRBD2|NA|18|TRBJ2-3
TGTGCCAGCAGCCAAGATTGGCTAGCGGGGACGAAGACAGATACGCAGTATTTT
CASSQDWLAGTKTDTQYF
>TRBV7-3|NA|NA|13|TRBJ2-2
TGTGCCAGCAGCTTGGGGAGGACCGGGGAGCTGTTTTTT
CASSLGRTGELFF
>TRBV30|NA|NA|11|TRBJ2-1
TGTGCCTGGAGTCTGGGGGGTGAGCAGTTCTTC
CAWSLGGEQFF
>TRBV9|NA|few|14|TRBJ2-2
TGTGCCAGCAGCACCAGGGGGGACACCGGGGAGCTGTTTTTT
CASSTRGDTGELFF
>TRBV19|TRBD2|NA|13|TRBJ2-1
TGTGCCAGTAGGGTAGCGGGAAGCAATGAGCAGTTCTTC
CASRVAGSNEQFF
>TRBV5-1|TRBD1|NA|14|TRBJ2-7
TGCGCCAGCACCCGGACAGGGGGCCCCATCGAGCAGTACTTC
CASTRTGGPIEQYF
>TRBV14|NA|NA|15|TRBJ1-3
TGTGCCAGCAGCCAATACAGGAACTCTGGAAACACCATATATTTT
CASSQYRNSGNTIYF
>TRBV6-2/TRBV6-3|TRBD2|NA|17|TRBJ2-5
TGTGCCAGCAGTTACGGGGGCACTAGCGGGAAAAGTGAGACCCAGTACTTC
CASSYGGTSGKSETQYF
>TRBV3-1/TRBV3-2|TRBD2|NA|16|TRBJ2-3
TGTGCCAGCAGCCAGTGGACTAGCGGGGGTGCAGATACGCAGTATTTT
CASSQWTSGGADTQYF
>TRBV7-3|NA|NA|12|TRBJ1-5
TGTGCCAGCAGCTCCAACAATCAGCCCCAGCATTTT
CASSSNNQPQHF
>TRBV3-1/TRBV3-2|TRBD2|NA|17|TRBJ2-3
TGTGCCAGCAGCCTTGGGACTAGCGGTGAGGTCACAGATACGCAGTATTTT
CASSLGTSGEVTDTQYF
>TRBV5-1|TRBD1|NA|15|TRBJ2-1
TGCGCCAGCAGCTTGGTAGGACAGGGGATGAATGAGCAGTTCTTC
CASSLVGQGMNEQFF
>TRBV2|TRBD1|NA|13|TRBJ1-4
TGTGCCGGACGAACAGGGGAAGGAGAAAAACTGTTTTTT
CAGRTGEGEKLFF
>TRBV30|TRBD1|NA|12|TRBJ2-7
TGTGCCTCCACCGGGACAGGGTACGAGCAGTACTTC
CASTGTGYEQYF
>TRBV20-1|NA|few|11|TRBJ2-7
TGCAGTGCTATTCAGATCTACGAGCAGTACTTC
CSAIQIYEQYF
>TRBV3-1/TRBV3-2|NA|NA|13|TRBJ2-1
TGTGCCAGCAGCCAGGCAATCGGGAATGAGCAGTTCTTC
CASSQAIGNEQFF